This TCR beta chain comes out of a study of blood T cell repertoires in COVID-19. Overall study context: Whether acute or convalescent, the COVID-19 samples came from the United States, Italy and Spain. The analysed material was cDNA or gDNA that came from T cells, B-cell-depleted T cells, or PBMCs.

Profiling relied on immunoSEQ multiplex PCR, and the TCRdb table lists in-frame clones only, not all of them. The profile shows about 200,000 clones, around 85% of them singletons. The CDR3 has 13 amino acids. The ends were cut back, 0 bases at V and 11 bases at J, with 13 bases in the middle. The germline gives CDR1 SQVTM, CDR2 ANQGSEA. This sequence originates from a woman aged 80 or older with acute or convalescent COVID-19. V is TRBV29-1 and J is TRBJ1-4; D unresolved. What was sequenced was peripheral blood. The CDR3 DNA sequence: TGCAGCGTTGAAGATTTTGGCAGAGGGAAACTGTTTTTT. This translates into CSVEDFGRGKLFF.